The rows below give T cell receptor beta chains drawn from one sample of a study of blood T cell repertoires in COVID-19. Assay used: immunoSEQ multiplex PCR; TCRdb lists only in-frame clones, some missing. The sample lists some 200,000 clones, roughly 87% occurring once. Specimen: PBMCs or T cells enriched from blood (not recorded which). These receptors were collected from a man in his late teens or twenties with acute COVID-19. CDR3s include the opening cysteine and the closing phenylalanine or tryptophan. D genes are given only for firm matches. Size tells how often a clone was seen (once, few, many) or the class of an expanded clone, and some rows leave it out.

d_call	v_call	clone_size	j_call	cdr3_nt	cdr3_aa
NA	TRBV12-3/TRBV12-4	NA	TRBJ2-7	TGTGCCAGCAAAGAGGGAGAGGCCTACGAGCAGTACTTC	CASKEGEAYEQYF
NA	TRBV2	NA	TRBJ1-1	TGTGCCAGCAGTACCCACGGACAGCATGAAGCTTTCTTT	CASSTHGQHEAFF
NA	TRBV3-1/TRBV3-2	NA	TRBJ2-3	TGTGCCAGCAGCCAAGATTATTCTAGCACAGATACGCAGTATTTT	CASSQDYSSTDTQYF
NA	TRBV9	NA	TRBJ1-1	TGTGCCAGCAGCGTGGACGGGAACGCTGAAGCTTTCTTT	CASSVDGNAEAFF
NA	TRBV9	NA	TRBJ2-7	TGTGCCAGCAGCGTAGGGAGCGGAGCTGTGAACGAGCAGTACTTC	CASSVGSGAVNEQYF
NA	TRBV28	NA	TRBJ1-2	TGTGCCAGCAGCTCGGGGGGCCTTGGAGGCTACACCTTC	CASSSGGLGGYTF
NA	TRBV6-6	NA	TRBJ1-1	TGTGCCAGCAGCCAAAGGGGCACTGAAGCTTTCTTT	CASSQRGTEAFF
TRBD2	TRBV14	NA	TRBJ2-1	TGTGCCAGCAGCCACACCGGACTAGCGGGGGGGAGCTCCTACAATGAGCAGTTCTTC	CASSHTGLAGGSSYNEQFF
TRBD2	TRBV5-4	NA	TRBJ2-1	TGTGCCAGCAGCTTAGGTCTAGCGGCCTACAATGAGCAGTTCTTC	CASSLGLAAYNEQFF
NA	TRBV29-1	once	TRBJ1-2	TGCAGCGTCCCCCGGGCTGGACAGACCGAAGGAATTAATGGCTACACCTTC	CSVPRAGQTEGINGYTF
NA	TRBV19	NA	TRBJ2-3	TGTGCCAGTAGTATTTCCGACAACACAGATACGCAGTATTTT	CASSISDNTDTQYF
TRBD1	TRBV7-3	NA	TRBJ2-1	TGTGCCAGCAGCTTTACGGGACAGGCGAAGAGTGAGCAGTTCTTC	CASSFTGQAKSEQFF
TRBD1	TRBV3-1/TRBV3-2	NA	TRBJ1-1	TGTGCCAGCAGCCAAGGGACAGGAACGAGAACTGAAGCTTTCTTT	CASSQGTGTRTEAFF
NA	TRBV29-1	NA	TRBJ1-1	TGCAGCGTTGGTGGCACCGAAGGGAGCACTGAAGCTTTCTTT	CSVGGTEGSTEAFF
TRBD1	TRBV19	NA	TRBJ1-2	TGTGCCAGTAGTATGGACAGGGGTAACTATGGCTACACCTTC	CASSMDRGNYGYTF
NA	TRBV4-1	NA	TRBJ2-3	TGCGCCAGCAGGGGGGCGGGAGTAAGCACAGATACGCAGTATTTT	CASRGAGVSTDTQYF
NA	TRBV10-3	once	TRBJ1-2	TGTGCCATCAGGGTCCCGTCGGGTGGCTACACCTTC	CAIRVPSGGYTF
NA	TRBV6-5	NA	TRBJ1-4	TGTGCCAGCAGTTTCGTTGAGGGGGATGAAAAACTGTTTTTT	CASSFVEGDEKLFF
TRBD2	TRBV19	NA	TRBJ2-1	TGTGCCAGTAGTAGAACCGGGACTAGTTTCTACAATGAGCAGTTCTTC	CASSRTGTSFYNEQFF
NA	TRBV7-3	NA	TRBJ2-5	TGTGCCAGCAGCCGGCGGAACCAAGAGACCCAGTACTTC	CASSRRNQETQYF
NA	TRBV28	NA	TRBJ1-4	TGTGCCAGCAGTTTAATTGGTGGCCAGGGTTGGGATGAAAAACTGTTTTTT	CASSLIGGQGWDEKLFF
TRBD1	TRBV27	NA	TRBJ1-6	TGTGCCAGCAGGACTACAGGGGGAAAACCACCCCTCCACTTT	CASRTTGGKPPLHF
NA	TRBV21-1	NA	TRBJ1-3	TGTGCCAGCAGCAACCCCTTAACCGGGACAGGGAGATTTTTTTCCCCCTCTGGAAACACCATATATTTT	CASSNPLTGTGRFFSPSGNTIYF
TRBD1	TRBV19	NA	TRBJ1-3	TGTGCCAGTATCTCAAGGGGGCCGGGAAACACCATATATTTT	CASISRGPGNTIYF
NA	TRBV28	NA	TRBJ2-7	TGTGCCAGCAGTTTAAACCAGGGCTCCTACGAGCAGTACTTC	CASSLNQGSYEQYF
NA	TRBV19	NA	TRBJ2-1	TGTGCCAGTAGTATTATCTACCAGGGTAAGCGCCGCGGCGATGAGCAGTTCTTC	CASSIIYQGKRRGDEQFF